One T cell receptor (beta chain) is described in this entry. The repertoire was sequenced with immunoSEQ multiplex PCR; TCRdb's copy has only in-frame clones and lacks some. The sample shows about 93,000 clones, 86% of them seen only once. The sample belongs to a study of blood T cell repertoires in COVID-19. Germline V CDR1 and CDR2: PRHDT, FYEKMQ (reference sequence). The CDR3 has 13 residues. After removal of 5 bases from V and 6 bases from J, the junction contained 6 bases not matched to a gene. This chain joins TRBV13 and TRBJ1-2; 7 positions match TRBD1. The TCR comes from a woman older than 75 with acute or convalescent COVID-19. The sequenced sample was peripheral blood. The CDR3 is CASSQQGLDGYTF. CDR3 coding DNA: TGTGCCAGCAGCCAACAGGGGTTAGATGGCTACACCTTC.